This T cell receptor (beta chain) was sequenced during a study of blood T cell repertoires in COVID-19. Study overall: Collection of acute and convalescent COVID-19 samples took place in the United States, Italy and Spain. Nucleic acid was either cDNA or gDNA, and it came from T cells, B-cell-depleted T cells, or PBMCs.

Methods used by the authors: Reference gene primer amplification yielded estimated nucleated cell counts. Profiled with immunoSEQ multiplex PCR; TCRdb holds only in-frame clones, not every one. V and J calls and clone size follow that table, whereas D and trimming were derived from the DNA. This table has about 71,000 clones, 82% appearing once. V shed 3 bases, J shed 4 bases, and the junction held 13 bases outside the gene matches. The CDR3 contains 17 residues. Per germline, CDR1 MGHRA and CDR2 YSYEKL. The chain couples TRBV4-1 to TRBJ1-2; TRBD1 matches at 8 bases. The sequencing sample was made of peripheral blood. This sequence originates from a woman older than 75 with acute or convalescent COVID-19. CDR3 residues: CASSHQQAGQVSYGYTF. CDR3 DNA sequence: TGCGCCAGCAGCCACCAACAAGCGGGACAGGTCTCCTATGGCTACACCTTC.